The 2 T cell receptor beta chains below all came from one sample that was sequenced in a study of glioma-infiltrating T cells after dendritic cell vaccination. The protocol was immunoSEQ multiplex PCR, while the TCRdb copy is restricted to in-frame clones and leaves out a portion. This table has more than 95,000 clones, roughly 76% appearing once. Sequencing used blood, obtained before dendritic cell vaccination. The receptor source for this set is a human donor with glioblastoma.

In DNA, the CDR3 is TGTGCCTGGAGTAGGAACAGGAACACTGAAGCTTTCTTT. Its translation: CAWSRNRNTEAFF. The J gene is TRBJ1-1, the V gene TRBV30; D is unresolved. Between the trimmed V and J ends, which lost 2 bases and 1 base, there was a span of 8 bases. The CDR3 is 13 residues long. CDR1 GTSNPN and CDR2 SVGIG come from the germline V gene (reference sequence). Together with reference TRBV30 and TRBJ1-1, the CDR3 gives the full variable domain: SQTIHQWPATLVQPVGSPLSLECTVEGTSNPNLYWYRQAAGRGLQLLFYSVGIGQISSEVPQNLSASRPQDRQFILSSKKLLLSDSGFYLCAWSRNRNTEAFFGQGTRLTVV.

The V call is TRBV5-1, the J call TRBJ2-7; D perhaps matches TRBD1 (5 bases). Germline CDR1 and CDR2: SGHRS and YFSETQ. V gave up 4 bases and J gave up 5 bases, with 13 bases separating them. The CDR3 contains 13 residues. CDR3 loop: CASSGEGVDEQYF. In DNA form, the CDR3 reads TGCGCCAGCAGCGGCGAAGGGGTCGACGAGCAGTACTTC.